This T cell receptor (beta chain) was observed in a study of blood T cell repertoires in COVID-19. Study details: Nucleic acid was either cDNA or gDNA, and it came from T cells, B-cell-depleted T cells, or PBMCs.

The germline V gene has CDR1 SEHNR and CDR2 FQNEAQ (reference sequence). The CDR3 runs to 13 residues. The ends were cut back, 6 bases at V and 1 base at J, with 9 bases in the middle. Per the study methods: Amplification of reference gene primers was used by the study to estimate nucleated cell counts. Some clones are missing from TCRdb's copy, which holds only in-frame ones; the method was immunoSEQ multiplex PCR. The V and J calls and clone size come from that table; D and trimming were worked out from the DNA. The sample carries about 240,000 clones, roughly 87% recorded once. Participant age was about 18 to 89 years, and participants resided in 20 to 30 US areas. Of note for this clone: This sample includes further DNA sequences coding for the same CDR3.

Sequencing used PBMCs or T cells enriched from blood (not recorded which). The chain uses TRBV7-9 and TRBJ1-1, with D possibly matching TRBD1 (5 bases). This clonotype was obtained from a woman in her 30s with acute COVID-19. CDR3 loop: CASSSGGNTEAFF. The CDR3 DNA sequence: TGTGCCAGCAGTTCCGGGGGGAACACTGAAGCTTTCTTT.